This T cell receptor beta chain originates from a study of CXCR3-negative and CXCR3-positive naive CD8 T cells. Study-wide results and caveats: When CXCR3-positive naive cells were set against CXCR3-negative naive cells, the former had more hydrophobic TRB CDR3s.

Of note for this clonotype: What it recognizes is unknown.

The V gene's germline CDR1 is MDHEN and CDR2 SYDVKM. CDR3 length: 14 amino acids. cDNA libraries for TRB were generated by 5' RACE incorporating UMI labels. No DNA is given; TCRdb re-called the 5' RACE reads and lists each CDR3 protein once. The table for this sample gives about 110,000 distinct CDR3 sequences. The sequence was obtained from a human donor in good health. Some clones in this sample may be carry-over from other donors' samples. The chain has TRBV28 and TRBJ2-7; lacking DNA, the TRBD1 call made by TCRdb goes unchecked. Material: naive CXCR3+ CD8+ T cells from blood. Subset denoted: CD45RO-CCR7+CD27+CD95- naive CD8+ T cells expressing CXCR3 (TNR3+). The chain's CDR3 is CASTGYRTGHEQYF.